This TCR beta chain derives from a study of blood T cells in healthy people across ages. Study results and caveats: Age advanced and TCR beta diversity per million T cells fell, roughly linearly. Estimates of total diversity, which came from one million sequenced T cells, were considered to be underestimates.

PBMCs were isolated at a quantity of at least 6 million per sample. Alongside a J-beta primer mix, a sample-barcoded 5' primer served in a second PCR lasting about 7 to 12 cycles. Every cDNA molecule bore a tag from a template-switch adaptor containing 12 random nucleotides. TCRdb re-derived calls from the 5' RACE reads in MiXCR, one entry per CDR3 protein. Counted here are around 1.5 million distinct CDR3 sequences, roughly 32% occurring once; the ten biggest clones make up about 11%. This clonotype has just a few counts. Its antigen remains unidentified. This CDR3 spans 14 amino acids. Deletions cut 6 bases from V and 1 base from J, with 13 bases between. The germline V gene has CDR1 DFQATT and CDR2 SNEGSKA (reference sequence).

The J gene is TRBJ2-1, the V gene TRBV20-1; no reliable D call. The sequencing sample was made of blood. This sequence was found in a woman aged 25 to 39 in good health. The CDR3 DNA sequence: TGCAGTGCCAGAAATTCCCGATCCTACAATGAGCAGTTCTTC. This codes for CSARNSRSYNEQFF.